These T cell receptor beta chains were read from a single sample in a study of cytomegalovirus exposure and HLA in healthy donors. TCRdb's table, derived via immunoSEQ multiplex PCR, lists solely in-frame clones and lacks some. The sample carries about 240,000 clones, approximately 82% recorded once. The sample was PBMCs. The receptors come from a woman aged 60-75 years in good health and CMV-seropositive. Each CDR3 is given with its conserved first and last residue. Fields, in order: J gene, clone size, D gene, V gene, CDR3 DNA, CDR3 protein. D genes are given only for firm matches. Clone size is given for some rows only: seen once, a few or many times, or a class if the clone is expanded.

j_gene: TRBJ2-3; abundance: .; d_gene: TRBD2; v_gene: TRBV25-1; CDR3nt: TGTGCCAGCTCGGGACTAGCGGCAACAGATACGCAGTATTTT; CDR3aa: CASSGLAATDTQYF
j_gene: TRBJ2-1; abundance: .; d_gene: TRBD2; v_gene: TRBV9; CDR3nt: TGTGCCAGCAGCGCCCCTAGCGGCTCCTACAATGAGCAGTTCTTC; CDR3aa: CASSAPSGSYNEQFF
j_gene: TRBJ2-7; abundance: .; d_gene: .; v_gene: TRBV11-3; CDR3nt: TGTGCCAGCAGCTTCGGAGGGTCCTACGAGCAGTACTTC; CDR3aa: CASSFGGSYEQYF
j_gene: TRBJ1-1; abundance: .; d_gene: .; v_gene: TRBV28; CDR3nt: TGTGCCAGCAGTTTCCAGACAGGCGAGTTAAGCACTGAAGCTTTCTTT; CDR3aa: CASSFQTGELSTEAFF
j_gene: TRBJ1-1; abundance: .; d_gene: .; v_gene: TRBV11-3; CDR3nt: TGTGCCAGCAGCTTAGGAGGGTTGAACACTGAAGCTTTCTTT; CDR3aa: CASSLGGLNTEAFF
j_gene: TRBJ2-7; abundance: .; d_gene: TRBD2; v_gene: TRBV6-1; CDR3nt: TGTGCCAGCAGTGAGGAGGCGGGACTAGCGGGGTACGAGCAGTACTTC; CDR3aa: CASSEEAGLAGYEQYF
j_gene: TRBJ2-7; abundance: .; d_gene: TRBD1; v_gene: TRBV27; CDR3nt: TGTGCCAGCAGGCGGACAGGGGGCTACGAGCAGTACTTC; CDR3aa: CASRRTGGYEQYF
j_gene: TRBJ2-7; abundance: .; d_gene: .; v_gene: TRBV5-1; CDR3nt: TGCGCCAGCAGCTTGAACGTAGGGGACTACGAGCAGTACTTC; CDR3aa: CASSLNVGDYEQYF
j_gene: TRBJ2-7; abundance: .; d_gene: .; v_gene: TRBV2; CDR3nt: TGTGCCAGCAGCCGGGGGTACGAGCAGTACTTC; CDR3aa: CASSRGYEQYF
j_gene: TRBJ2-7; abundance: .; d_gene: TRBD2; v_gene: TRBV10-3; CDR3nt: TGTGCCATCACCGATAGCGGGAGGGTACACGAGCAGTACTTC; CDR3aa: CAITDSGRVHEQYF
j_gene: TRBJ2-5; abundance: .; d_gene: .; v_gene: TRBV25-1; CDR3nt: TGTGCCAGCACCACCCTCTTTGGCAGGCAAGAGACCCAGTACTTC; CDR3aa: CASTTLFGRQETQYF
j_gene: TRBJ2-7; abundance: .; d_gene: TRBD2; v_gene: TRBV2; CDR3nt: TGTGCCAGCACCGAAAGAGCGGGAGTTACCTCCTACGAGCAGTACTTC; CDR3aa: CASTERAGVTSYEQYF
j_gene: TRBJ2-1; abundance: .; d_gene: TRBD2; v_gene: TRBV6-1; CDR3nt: TGTGCCAGCAGTGAAGGGACTAGCGGGAGCCATGAGCAGTTCTTC; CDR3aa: CASSEGTSGSHEQFF
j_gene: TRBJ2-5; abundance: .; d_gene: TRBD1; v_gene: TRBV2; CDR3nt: TGTGCCAGCAGGGGACCGGGACAGGGCCAAGAGACCCAGTACTTC; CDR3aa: CASRGPGQGQETQYF
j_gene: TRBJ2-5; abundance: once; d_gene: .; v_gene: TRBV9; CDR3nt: TGTGCCAGCAGCGTAGAGGGGGGGCTTAGGGAGACCCAGTACTTC; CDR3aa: CASSVEGGLRETQYF
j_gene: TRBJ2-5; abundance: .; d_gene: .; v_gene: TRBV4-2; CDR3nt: TGTGCCAGCAGCCAAGAAAGCGCGGAGACCCAGTACTTC; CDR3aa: CASSQESAETQYF
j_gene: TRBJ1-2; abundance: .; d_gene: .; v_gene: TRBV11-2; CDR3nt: TGTGCCAGCAGCTTAGAGGGGACATCTAACTATGGCTACACCTTC; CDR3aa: CASSLEGTSNYGYTF
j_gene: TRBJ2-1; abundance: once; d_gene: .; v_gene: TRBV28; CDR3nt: TGTGCCAGCACAACAGGGTTCCCTAAGGCCTACAATGAGCAGTTCTTC; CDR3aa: CASTTGFPKAYNEQFF
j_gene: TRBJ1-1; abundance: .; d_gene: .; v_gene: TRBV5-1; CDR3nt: TGCGCCAGCAACTTTGTAGAATCGAACACTGAAGCTTTCTTT; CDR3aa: CASNFVESNTEAFF
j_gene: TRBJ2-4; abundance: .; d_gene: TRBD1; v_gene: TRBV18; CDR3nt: TGTGCCAGCTCACTCACAGGGACAGGGGGCAACATTCAGTACTTC; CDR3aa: CASSLTGTGGNIQYF
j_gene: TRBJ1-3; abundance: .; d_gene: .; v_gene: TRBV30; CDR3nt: TGTGCCTGGAGTCGGTCTGGAAACACCATATATTTT; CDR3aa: CAWSRSGNTIYF
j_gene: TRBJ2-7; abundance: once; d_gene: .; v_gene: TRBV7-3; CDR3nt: TGTGCCAGCAGCTTAAACCCTAGGGGCGAGCAGTACTTC; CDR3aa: CASSLNPRGEQYF
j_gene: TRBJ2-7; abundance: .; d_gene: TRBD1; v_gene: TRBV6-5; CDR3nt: TGTGCCAGCAGTTCGGACAGGGACTACGAGCAGTACTTC; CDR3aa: CASSSDRDYEQYF
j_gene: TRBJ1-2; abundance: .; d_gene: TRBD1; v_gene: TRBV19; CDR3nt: TGTGCCAGTAGTACTACCGGGACAGGGGGATATGGCTACACCTTC; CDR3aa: CASSTTGTGGYGYTF
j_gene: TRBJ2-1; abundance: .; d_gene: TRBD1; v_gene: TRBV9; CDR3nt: TGTGCCAGCAGCGTGACCGGGACAGGGGGCTGGAATGAGCAGTTCTTC; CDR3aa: CASSVTGTGGWNEQFF
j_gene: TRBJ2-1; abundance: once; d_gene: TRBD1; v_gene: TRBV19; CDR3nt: TGTGCCAGTAGTCGGTACAGGGGGGAGTACAATGAGCAGTTCTTC; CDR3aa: CASSRYRGEYNEQFF
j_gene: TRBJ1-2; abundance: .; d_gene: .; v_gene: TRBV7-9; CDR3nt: TGTGCCAGCAGCTTAGCTGGTTTCAGGACAACCTATGGCTACACCTTC; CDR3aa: CASSLAGFRTTYGYTF
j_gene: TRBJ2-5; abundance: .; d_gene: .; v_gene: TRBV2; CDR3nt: TGTGCCAGCAGTGTACAGGGAGAGACCCAGTACTTC; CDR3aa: CASSVQGETQYF
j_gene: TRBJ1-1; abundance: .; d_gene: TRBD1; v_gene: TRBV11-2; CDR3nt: TGTGCCAGCAGCTTAACAGGGGGCGCGGGCACTGAAGCTTTCTTT; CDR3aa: CASSLTGGAGTEAFF
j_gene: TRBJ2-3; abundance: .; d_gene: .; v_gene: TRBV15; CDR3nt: TGTGCCACAGCGGACTTGGGAGTGGCAGATACGCAGTATTTT; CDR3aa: CATADLGVADTQYF
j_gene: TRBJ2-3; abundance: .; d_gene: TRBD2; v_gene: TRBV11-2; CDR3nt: TGTGCCAGCAGCTTAGATCGGGGACTAGCGGGCCCCGCAACAGATACGCAGTATTTT; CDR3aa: CASSLDRGLAGPATDTQYF
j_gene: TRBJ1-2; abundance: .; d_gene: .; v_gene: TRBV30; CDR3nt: TGTGCCTGGAGTCCAGGGAACCCCTACTTTTATGGCTACACCTTC; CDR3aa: CAWSPGNPYFYGYTF
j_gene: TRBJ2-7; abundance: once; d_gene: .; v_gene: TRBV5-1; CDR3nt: TGCGCCAGCAGCTGGCCGAAAGAAAACTCCTACGAGCAGTACTTC; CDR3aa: CASSWPKENSYEQYF
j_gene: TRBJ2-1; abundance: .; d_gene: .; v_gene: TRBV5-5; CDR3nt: TGTGCCAGCAGCTTGGCCCACCCCGGTGAGCAGTTCTTC; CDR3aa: CASSLAHPGEQFF
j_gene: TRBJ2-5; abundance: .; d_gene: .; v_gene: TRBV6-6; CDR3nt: TGTGCCAGCAGTCCGGGACTCCCAAAGGAGACCCAGTACTTC; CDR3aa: CASSPGLPKETQYF
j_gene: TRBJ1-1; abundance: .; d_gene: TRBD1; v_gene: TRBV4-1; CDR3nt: TGCGCCAGCAGCCATGGGGACAGGGATTTGACTGAAGCTTTCTTT; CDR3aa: CASSHGDRDLTEAFF
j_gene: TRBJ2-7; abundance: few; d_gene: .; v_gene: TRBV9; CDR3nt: TGTGCCAGCAGCGTAGTCGGAGGCGAACAGTACTTC; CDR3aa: CASSVVGGEQYF
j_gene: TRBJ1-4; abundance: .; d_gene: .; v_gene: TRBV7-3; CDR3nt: TGTGCCAGCAGCTTACCAGAAAATGAAAAACTGTTTTTT; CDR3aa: CASSLPENEKLFF
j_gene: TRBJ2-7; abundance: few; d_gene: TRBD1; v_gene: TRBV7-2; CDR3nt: TGTGCCAGCAGCTTAGTCAGAGACAGGGAACAGTACTTC; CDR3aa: CASSLVRDREQYF
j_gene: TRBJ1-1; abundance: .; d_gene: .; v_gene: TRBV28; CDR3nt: TGTGCCAGCAGTTTCGGGGGGAGGACTGAAGCTTTCTTT; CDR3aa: CASSFGGRTEAFF
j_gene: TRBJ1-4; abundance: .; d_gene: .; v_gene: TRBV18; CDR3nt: TGTGCCAGCTCACCCTACAGGGAAGGTAATGAAAAACTGTTTTTT; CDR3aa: CASSPYREGNEKLFF
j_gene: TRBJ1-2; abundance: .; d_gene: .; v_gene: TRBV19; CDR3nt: TGTGCCAGTGGACACCCATTGAGACACTATGGCTACACCTTC; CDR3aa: CASGHPLRHYGYTF
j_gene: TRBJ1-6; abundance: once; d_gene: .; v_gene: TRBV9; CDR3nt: TGTGCCAGCAGCGTAGGGAGGGGTGAATCACCCCTCCACTTT; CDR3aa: CASSVGRGESPLHF
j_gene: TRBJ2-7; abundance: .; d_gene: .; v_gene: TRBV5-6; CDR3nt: TGTGCCAGCAGCAAAACAGGGCGTTCCTACGAGCAGTACTTC; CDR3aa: CASSKTGRSYEQYF
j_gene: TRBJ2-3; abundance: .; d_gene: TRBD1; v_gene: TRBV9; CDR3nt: TGTGCCAGCAGTCGAAGGGACAGGGGAACAGATACGCAGTATTTT; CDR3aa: CASSRRDRGTDTQYF
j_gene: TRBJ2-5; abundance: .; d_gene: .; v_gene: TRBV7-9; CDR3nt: TGTGCCAGCAGCACCGGACTCCACCAAGAGACCCAGTACTTC; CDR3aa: CASSTGLHQETQYF
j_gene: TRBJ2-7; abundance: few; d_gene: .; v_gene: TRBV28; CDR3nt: TGTGCCAGCAGTTTGGCAGGGGCCTACGAGCAGTACTTC; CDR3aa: CASSLAGAYEQYF
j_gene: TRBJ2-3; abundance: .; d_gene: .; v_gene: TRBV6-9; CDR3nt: TGTGCCAGCACCCGGGGAGATACGCAGTATTTT; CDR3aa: CASTRGDTQYF
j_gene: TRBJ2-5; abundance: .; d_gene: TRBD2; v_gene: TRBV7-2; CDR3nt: TGTGCCAGCAGCTTAGAGGGACTAGGGCGGGGGGAGACCCAGTACTTC; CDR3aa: CASSLEGLGRGETQYF
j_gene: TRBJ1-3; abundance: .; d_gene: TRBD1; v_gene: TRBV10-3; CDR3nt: TGTGCCAGCAACAGGGGAGACCTTTCTGGAAACACCATATATTTT; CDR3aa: CASNRGDLSGNTIYF
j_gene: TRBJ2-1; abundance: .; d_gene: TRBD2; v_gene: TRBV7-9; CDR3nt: TGTGCCAGCAGCTTAGATAGCGGGAGTGGGCAGTTCTTC; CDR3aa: CASSLDSGSGQFF
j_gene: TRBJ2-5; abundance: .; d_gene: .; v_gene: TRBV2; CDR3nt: TGTGCCAGCAAACAGGGCGGAGAGACCCAGTACTTC; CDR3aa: CASKQGGETQYF
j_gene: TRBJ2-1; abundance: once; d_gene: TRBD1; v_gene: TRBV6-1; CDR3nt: TGTGCCAGCAGACAACAAAGGGACAGCTATGAGCAGTTCTTC; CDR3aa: CASRQQRDSYEQFF
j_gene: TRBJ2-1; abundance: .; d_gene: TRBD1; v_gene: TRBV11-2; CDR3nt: TGTGCCAGCAGCCGGGACAGGGGGCACGACTACAATGAGCAGTTCTTC; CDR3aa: CASSRDRGHDYNEQFF
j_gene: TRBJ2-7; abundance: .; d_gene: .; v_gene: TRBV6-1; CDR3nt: TGTGCCAGCAGTGCTCTCTACGAGCAGTACTTC; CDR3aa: CASSALYEQYF
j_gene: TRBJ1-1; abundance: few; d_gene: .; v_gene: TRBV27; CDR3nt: TGTGCCAGCAGTTCCGGGGATTCTGCTGAAGCTTTCTTT; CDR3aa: CASSSGDSAEAFF
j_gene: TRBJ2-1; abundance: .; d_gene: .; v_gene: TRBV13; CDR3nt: TGTGCCAGCAGCGTGGGGTGGCCGGGAGACAATGAGCAGTTCTTC; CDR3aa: CASSVGWPGDNEQFF